This record concerns one TCR beta chain sequence. Its binding antigen is unknown. No per-base quality is available; no much larger clone lies one base away. Stable Graves' hyperthyroidism was defined as the absence of progression to ophthalmopathy over 18 months of follow-up. Hyperthyroidism patients were newly diagnosed, had a disease duration of under 2 months, and were aged 18 to 65 years. Exclusion was applied to patients with uncontrolled infections, other autoimmune diseases, pregnancy or lactation. Diagnoses were established on the basis of clinical symptoms, serum thyroxine and TRAb, thyroid ultrasound, and orbital computed tomography. Ficoll-Paque density gradient centrifugation was used to isolate PBMCs from approximately 10 ml of fresh peripheral blood. Total RNA was extracted with Trizol reagent, and quality was checked on an Agilent 2100 Bioanalyzer. The TCR beta CDR3 regions were amplified from RNA transcripts. For the first round of RT-PCR on the TCR CDR3, the HTBI primer set was used together with the Qiagen OneStep RT-PCR kit. The libraries were constructed in a second round of multiplex PCR and then size-selected and purified. The libraries were sequenced on an Illumina HiSeq2000 using paired-end 100 bp reads. On the authors' methods: SOAPnuke was used to process the raw data, with reads discarded if the reads contained adapters or uncalled bases, had a mean Phred below 15, or lacked an exact constant-primer or identifier match. High-quality paired reads were merged using COPE v1.2.5, and each unique nucleotide sequence was defined as a clonotype. MiTCR v1.1 was used to align clonotypes to the IMGT TRBV, TRBD and TRBJ reference segments. Only V-J combinations with frequency above 0.0001, covering 99.2% of repertoires, were analysed. The TCS score was defined as the ratio of F50 (clonal expansion) to E x V (chaos), calculated using BLOSUM62-based TCRdist between CDR3 peptides within each V-J. Welch's t-statistics and random forest reduced roughly 500 V-J features to 13, which were used in a naive Bayes classifier (R e1071). TCRdb redid the processing of the public reads, applying fastp at Q25 and MiXCR, and retained in-frame beta chains. Each CDR3 protein gets just one entry, which takes the most common genes and DNA from the rows behind it. TCRdb's processing, not the study's, gives the V and J calls here. The sample contains about 210,000 distinct CDR3 sequences, 17% of them found a single time. The ten largest clones capture approximately 50% of the sample.

The data stem from a study of T cells in Graves' hyperthyroidism and ophthalmopathy (dated by TCRdb to about 2019). Broadly, across the study: Peripheral blood was collected at initial diagnosis, before any treatment. To identify distinguishing TCR V-J signatures, a discovery cohort of 100 or so patients was used, comprising some 45 with Graves' ophthalmopathy and approximately 58 with stable Graves' hyperthyroidism. An independent validation cohort of fewer than 20 hyperthyroidism patients and about 15 patients who later progressed to ophthalmopathy tested prospective prediction of ophthalmopathy. The 100 or so discovery patients were randomly split 7:3 into training and test sets. The study also compared thyroid tissue and blood T-cell repertoires from more than five Graves' hyperthyroidism patients. Once sampling was done, hyperthyroidism patients were given methimazole at a starting dose of 30 mg daily, whereas ophthalmopathy patients were given high-dose intravenous methylprednisolone. The paper reports TCR Vbeta CDR3 sequencing of approximately 130 peripheral blood samples: under 45 ophthalmopathy, fewer than 85 hyperthyroidism and roughly 17 progressor patients. Study-wide conclusions, independent of this receptor: Most expanded thyroid clonotypes (frequency above 0.001) were also detected in blood, a finding suggesting that blood repertoires may reflect thyroid immune responses. In cross-validation, a model built on a 13 V-J signature told ophthalmopathy apart from stable hyperthyroidism with just under 90% sensitivity and around 81% specificity, and in testing the same model reached 80%/75%. Sample size was not statistically predetermined, and investigators were not blinded to group allocation. During validation, the model predicted progression to ophthalmopathy a median of approximately six months ahead of onset, with roughly 65% sensitivity and almost 75% specificity.

The junction shows trimming of 3 bases on V and 5 bases on J, and the gene matches do not reach 5 bases of it. The cysteine opens and the phenylalanine closes a CDR3 of 16 amino acids. Only the CDR3 DNA is retained, 48 bases long and in frame from the first base. For CDR1 and CDR2, the germline V gene (reference sequence) lists SGHKS and YYEKEE. The sample was blood. The TCR was taken from a man aged 50 to 60 with Graves' hyperthyroidism. Recombination linked TRBV5-5 to TRBJ2-1; the junction holds 13 bases that match TRBD2. The CDR3 reads CASSSITSGRDNEQFF. The nucleotides read TGTGCCAGCAGCTCGATAACTAGCGGGAGGGACAATGAGCAGTTCTTC.